Given below is one T cell receptor beta chain in context. The antigen remains unidentified. This specimen belongs to a study of T cell responses to AZD1222 COVID-19 vaccine. Study findings and constraints: Along spike, vaccine-associated CD4 TCRs were found throughout, with dominance at 160-218 and 743-854. Mostly white British, mostly female donors; authors suggested clonal diversity may be underestimated. Two doses of AZD1222 preceded a rise in Spike-specific TCR breadth and depth. At study baseline, merely six AZD1222 recipients were seropositive.

The CDR3 extends over 15 amino acids. Per germline, CDR1 SEHNR and CDR2 FQNEAQ (reference sequence). V gave up 0 bases and J gave up 5 bases, with 14 bases separating them. Clones were sequenced by immunoSEQ multiplex PCR, and TCRdb holds only the in-frame ones, with some missing. The data hold about 99,000 clones, with 70% to 90% observed a single time. The receptor comes from an adult in good health. V is TRBV7-9 and J is TRBJ2-7; D is tentatively TRBD1 or TRBD2 (5 bases each). The sequences come from peripheral blood, collected on day 0 of AZD1222 vaccination. This CDR3 is CASSLADGAEDEQYF. CDR3 nucleotide sequence: TGTGCCAGCAGCTTAGCGGACGGGGCGGAGGACGAGCAGTACTTC.